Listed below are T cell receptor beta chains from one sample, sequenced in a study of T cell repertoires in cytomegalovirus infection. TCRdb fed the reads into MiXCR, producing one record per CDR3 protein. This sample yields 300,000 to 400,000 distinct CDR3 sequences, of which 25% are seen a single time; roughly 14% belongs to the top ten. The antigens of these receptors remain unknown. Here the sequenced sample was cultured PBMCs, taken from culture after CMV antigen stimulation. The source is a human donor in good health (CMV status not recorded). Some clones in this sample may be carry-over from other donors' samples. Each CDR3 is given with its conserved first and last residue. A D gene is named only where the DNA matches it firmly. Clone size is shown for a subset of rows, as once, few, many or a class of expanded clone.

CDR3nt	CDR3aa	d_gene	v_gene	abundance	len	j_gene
TGTGCCAGCAGCTTAGTGGGGGCGCGACACAATGAGCAGTTCTTC	CASSLVGARHNEQFF	.	TRBV7-8	.	15	TRBJ2-1
TGCGCCAGCAGCATCGGACAGACGAGCACTGAAGCTTTCTTT	CASSIGQTSTEAFF	.	TRBV5-1	.	14	TRBJ1-1
TGTGCCATCAGATTGGGGACGGGCAATCAGCCCCAGCATTTT	CAIRLGTGNQPQHF	.	TRBV12-3/TRBV12-4	.	14	TRBJ1-5
TGTGCCAGCAGCGGGGAGGGTGATGGAGGTGAGCAGTTCTTC	CASSGEGDGGEQFF	TRBD2	TRBV11-2	.	14	TRBJ2-1
TGTGCCAGCAGTTACTCAGGCAGGGGCCATACGTACCAAGAGACCCAGTACTTC	CASSYSGRGHTYQETQYF	.	TRBV6-6	.	18	TRBJ2-5
TGTGCCTGGAAACGAGGCGGGGCGAACACCGGGGAGCTGTTTTTT	CAWKRGGANTGELFF	.	TRBV30	many	15	TRBJ2-2
TGTGCCAGCAGCCAGCGGGGGTTCGGCTACGAGCAGTACTTC	CASSQRGFGYEQYF	TRBD2	TRBV7-2	many	14	TRBJ2-7
TGTGCCAGCAGCTTTGGGGATTCAGTAAATGAGCAGTTCTTC	CASSFGDSVNEQFF	.	TRBV11-2	.	14	TRBJ2-1
TGTGCCAGCAGCCGGAAACCTCTCTCCTACAATGAGCAGTTCTTC	CASSRKPLSYNEQFF	.	TRBV27	once	15	TRBJ2-1
TGTGCCAGCAGCTTAACCGGGACAGGGGACCCCTACAATGAGCAGTTCTTC	CASSLTGTGDPYNEQFF	TRBD1	TRBV11-3	few	17	TRBJ2-1
TGTGCCAGCAGCTGGGGTCTAGCGGTAGGGGCCCAGTACTTC	CASSWGLAVGAQYF	TRBD2	TRBV7-9	.	14	TRBJ2-5
TGCAGTGCCAGGACAGGGAGAGTCGAGCAGTACTTC	CSARTGRVEQYF	TRBD1	TRBV20-1	.	12	TRBJ2-7
TGCAGTGCTGCCGGGACAAGGATACACGAGCAGTACTTC	CSAAGTRIHEQYF	.	TRBV20-1	few	13	TRBJ2-7
TGTGCCAGCAGTTACGAGGGGGGCCGGAATAACTATGGCTACACCTTC	CASSYEGGRNNYGYTF	.	TRBV12-3/TRBV12-4	few	16	TRBJ1-2
TGTGCCAGCAGCCGACTCGCCCTCGATGAGCAGTTCTTC	CASSRLALDEQFF	.	TRBV28	.	13	TRBJ2-1
TGTGCCAGCAGCTTGTATCTAGCGGGAGGGCCGGGGTCCTACAATGAGCAGTTCTTC	CASSLYLAGGPGSYNEQFF	TRBD2	TRBV5-6	.	19	TRBJ2-1
TGTGCCAGCAGCCCTAGAGGCAGTTCATGGGAAAAACTGTTTTTT	CASSPRGSSWEKLFF	.	TRBV7-2	many	15	TRBJ1-4
TGTGCCAGCAGCCGAGGACGGCCCTCTGGAAACACCATATATTTT	CASSRGRPSGNTIYF	.	TRBV6-6	few	15	TRBJ1-3
TGCAGTGCACACCAACTAGCGGGAGGGCTTAGAGCCAAAAACATTCAGTACTTC	CSAHQLAGGLRAKNIQYF	TRBD2	TRBV20-1	.	18	TRBJ2-4
TGTGCCAGCAGCTCCGGGGGGGGTACCCCTGAAGCTTTCTTT	CASSSGGGTPEAFF	.	TRBV28	.	14	TRBJ1-1
TGTGCCAGCAGTACCAACAGGTGGAATGAGCAGTTCTTC	CASSTNRWNEQFF	.	TRBV12-3/TRBV12-4	many	13	TRBJ2-1